These 22 T cell receptor beta chains came from one sample sequenced in a study of shared clonotypes between healthy human individuals. Sequencing used immunoSEQ multiplex PCR; TCRdb keeps in-frame clones, though not all of them. The table records fewer than 100,000 clones, 67% of them present only once. What was sequenced was memory CD8+ T cells sorted from blood. Subset here: CD45RO+ cells pooled with CCR7-negative TemRA cells. Every receptor here comes from a man aged 30 to 39 in good health.

J is TRBJ2-5 and V is TRBV7-9; tentative D call: TRBD2 (6 bases). The end of the DNA aligns better with TRBJ2-7, so the J call may be wrong. Germline lookup yields CDR1 SEHNR and CDR2 FQNEAQ (reference sequence). The CDR3 sequence is 16 residues long. CDR3 sequence (DNA): TGTGCCAGCAGCTTAAGGACGGCGGGGAGCTCCTACGAGCAGTACTTC. Translated, it gives CASSLRTAGSSYEQYF.

The chain joins TRBV2 to TRBJ1-1; D is unclear. The CDR3 totals 14 residues. V was pared by 6 bases and J by 4 bases, with 15 bases between. Germline-derived CDR1 and CDR2 are SNHLY and FYNNEI. CDR3 DNA: TGTGCCAGCAGAGACACCATAGGGAGCACTGAAGCTTTCTTT. This codes for CASRDTIGSTEAFF.

The chain recombines TRBV25-1 with TRBJ2-3, with 16 bases fitting TRBD2. The V gene's germline CDR1 is MGHDK and CDR2 SYGVNS. This CDR3 comprises 18 residues. V lost 4 bases, J lost 2 bases, and 6 bases stayed unmatched. The CDR3 is CASSAPGLAGGSTDTQYF. The CDR3 DNA follows: TGTGCCAGCAGTGCACCGGGACTAGCGGGAGGGTCCACAGATACGCAGTATTTT. Based on the CDR3 plus reference TRBV25-1 and TRBJ2-3, the full variable domain is EADIYQTPRYLVIGTGKKITLECSQTMGHDKMYWYQQDPGMELHLIHYSYGVNSTEKGDLSSESTVSRIRTEHFPLTLESARPSHTSQYLCASSAPGLAGGSTDTQYFGPGTRLTVL.

The gene calls are TRBV11-2 and TRBJ2-1; weak D call: TRBD2 (6 bases). The CDR3 totals 14 residues. The V end was cut by 1 base, the J end by 8 bases, with 12 bases between. CDR1 is SGHAT, CDR2 FQNNGV, per germline. DNA of the CDR3: TGTGCCAGCAGCTTAGGCCTCGGCGGGGATGAGCAGTTCTTC. This translates into CASSLGLGGDEQFF.

The chain uses TRBV28 and TRBJ2-1; D could derive from TRBD1 or TRBD2 (5 bases each). The CDR3 consists of 14 residues. Germline CDR1 and CDR2: MDHEN and SYDVKM. V was pared by 4 bases and J by 2 bases, with 9 bases between. CDR3 loop: CASSYPGPYNEQFF. The CDR3 DNA reads TGTGCCAGCAGTTATCCGGGACCCTACAATGAGCAGTTCTTC.

The chain combines TRBV6-1 with TRBJ1-5; D gene uncertain. CDR1 is MNHNS, CDR2 SASEGT, per germline. The V and J ends lost 7 bases and 9 bases respectively, with 22 bases between them. This CDR3 has 15 amino acids. The CDR3 protein is CASKKTPGPEGPQHF. The CDR3 DNA reads as TGTGCCAGCAAGAAAACTCCGGGCCCGGAGGGGCCCCAGCATTTT.

V gene TRBV9 combines with J gene TRBJ2-1; 7 bases line up with TRBD1. V shed 0 bases and J 4 bases; nucleotides not matched to a gene: 7. Per the germline V gene, CDR1 is SGDLS and CDR2 is YYNGEE. The CDR3 contains 16 residues. This chain's CDR3 is CASSVAPGQKYNEQFF. CDR3 in DNA: TGTGCCAGCAGCGTAGCTCCGGGACAGAAGTACAATGAGCAGTTCTTC.

J is TRBJ1-2 and V is TRBV23-1, with D uncertain. TRBV23-1 belongs to the ORF category, with a function that is uncertain. The CDR3 runs to 16 residues. Trimming shortened V by 4 bases and J by 1 base, and 16 bases separated the two germline ends. CDR3 bases: TGCGCCAGCAGTCTCCCTCGGACGGAGATTAACTATGGCTACACCTTC. This codes for CASSLPRTEINYGYTF.

This clone has only a few counts. Other DNA sequences in this sample translate to the same CDR3. V and J are TRBV19 and TRBJ2-2, with D unclear. CDR1 is LNHDA and CDR2 is SQIVND in the germline V gene (reference sequence). CDR3 size: 12 residues. Trimming took off 5 bases at V and 3 bases at J, with 4 bases between the two ends. CDR3 in amino acids: CASSPYTGELFF. In nucleotides, the CDR3 is TGTGCCAGTAGTCCTTACACCGGGGAGCTGTTTTTT.

The rearrangement links TRBV11-2 to TRBJ2-1; 8 bases are shared with TRBD2. This CDR3 is 14 amino acids long. Trimming took 0 bases from V and 8 from J; bases not matched to a gene: 3. The germline V gene encodes CDR1 SGHAT and CDR2 FQNNGV. The CDR3 sequence is CASSLDGTRHEQFF. For the CDR3, the DNA is TGTGCCAGCAGCTTAGATGGGACTAGACATGAGCAGTTCTTC.

The chain joins TRBV6-5 to TRBJ1-4; tentatively, D is TRBD1 (6 bases). V dropped 5 bases and J dropped 7 bases, with 14 bases sitting between them. Germline CDR1 reads MNHEY; CDR2 reads SVGAGI. The length of the CDR3 is 14 residues. The chain's CDR3 is CASSQGEGGEKLFF. CDR3 sequence (DNA): TGTGCCAGCAGTCAAGGGGAGGGGGGTGAAAAACTGTTTTTT.

The CDR3 loop is CASSDQGRDRGKEQYF. In DNA form, the CDR3 reads TGCGCCAGCAGTGACCAAGGACGGGACAGGGGAAAGGAGCAGTACTTC. The chain couples TRBV10-2 to TRBJ2-7; 10 bases align to TRBD1. CDR3 size: 16 residues. J lost 7 bases, V lost 3 bases, and 12 bases had no gene match. Germline V gene lookup returns CDR1 WSHSY and CDR2 SAAADI.

With regard to this clone: In the same sample, other DNA sequences code for this CDR3. Here the CDR3 reads CASRADSYEQYF. CDR3 nucleotides: TGTGCCAGCCGCGCAGACTCCTACGAGCAGTACTTC. This chain links TRBV28 with TRBJ2-7; D unresolved. Trimming removed 8 bases at V and 0 bases at J, with 8 bases between. This CDR3 is 12 amino acids long. Germline CDR1 MDHEN, CDR2 SYDVKM.

The chain carries TRBV7-9 and TRBJ2-3, with 9 bases identical to TRBD1. Per the germline V gene, CDR1 is SEHNR and CDR2 is FQNEAQ (reference sequence). The CDR3 sequence is 16 residues long. V shed 7 bases and J 2 bases; nucleotides not matched to a gene: 10. The DNA for the CDR3 is TGTGCCAGCACCAACCGGGACAGGGAATTCACAGATACGCAGTATTTT. It translates to CASTNRDREFTDTQYF.

V gene TRBV9 combines with J gene TRBJ2-7, with D maybe TRBD2 (6 bases). The CDR3 runs 16 residues. V was pared by 0 bases and J by 6 bases, with 19 bases between. The germline gives CDR1 SGDLS, CDR2 YYNGEE. The CDR3 loop reads CASSVGWSRGGPEQYF. DNA of the CDR3: TGTGCCAGCAGCGTAGGTTGGTCCCGGGGAGGACCCGAGCAGTACTTC.

This sequence joins TRBV28 and TRBJ2-7; 8 bases are shared with TRBD1. CDR3 size: 14 residues. CDR1 MDHEN and CDR2 SYDVKM come from the germline V gene. V shed 6 bases and J 6 bases; nucleotides not matched to a gene: 10. In nucleotides, the CDR3 is TGTGCCAGCAGAAACTTTGGGACAGGCGGCGAGCAGTACTTC. Amino acid sequence: CASRNFGTGGEQYF.

This clone was found a few times. V gene TRBV4-3 combines with J gene TRBJ2-3; 8 positions agree with TRBD2. Germline-derived CDR1 and CDR2 are LGHNA and YSLEER. Germline trimming cut 0 bases from V and 0 bases from J; bases unmatched to any gene: 11. This CDR3 spans 19 amino acids. The DNA for the CDR3 is TGCGCCAGCAGCCAAGATCCGGATAGCGGGATATATAGCACAGATACGCAGTATTTT. Amino acid sequence: CASSQDPDSGIYSTDTQYF.

J is TRBJ2-3 and V is TRBV4-3; tentatively, D is TRBD1 or TRBD2 (5 bases each). Germline CDR1 and CDR2: LGHNA and YSLEER. CDR3 length: 18 residues. Between the trimmed V and J ends, which lost 0 bases and 2 bases, there was a span of 18 bases. In nucleotides, the CDR3 is TGCGCCAGCAGCCAAGAAATAGCGACAGTAATAAACACAGATACGCAGTATTTT. Translating gives CASSQEIATVINTDTQYF.

V usage is TRBV21-1 and J usage is TRBJ2-7; no check of the table's D call, TRBD2, against the DNA was made. TRBV21-1 is a known pseudogene. The CDR3 extends over 12 amino acids. CDR3 residues: CARYRLTYEQYF. CDR3 bases: TGTGCCAGATATAGACTTACCTACGAGCAGTACTTC.

V usage is TRBV19 and J usage is TRBJ1-5; D might be TRBD1 (5 bases). The V end lost 6 bases, the J end lost 2 bases, and 20 bases lay between the germline ends. Germline-derived CDR1 and CDR2 are LNHDA and SQIVND (reference sequence). The CDR3 loop spans 17 amino acids. The CDR3 region is CASSEAGGDPGNQPQHF. Written as DNA, the CDR3 is TGTGCCAGTAGCGAAGCTGGGGGGGATCCAGGCAATCAGCCCCAGCATTTT. Variable domain in full (rest from reference TRBV19 and TRBJ1-5): DGGITQSPKYLFRKEGQNVTLSCEQNLNHDAMYWYRQDPGQGLRLIYYSQIVNDFQKGDIAEGYSVSREKKESFPLTVTSAQKNPTAFYLCASSEAGGDPGNQPQHFGDGTRLSIL.

This clone was counted between two and nine times. This chain links TRBV7-9 with TRBJ1-5, with TRBD1 identical over 7 bases. CDR3 size: 15 residues. V gave up 4 bases and J gave up 5 bases; unmatched junction bases: 8. Per the germline V gene, CDR1 is SEHNR and CDR2 is FQNEAQ (reference sequence). CDR3 amino acids: CASSSGDSFDQPQHF. The CDR3 coding sequence is TGTGCCAGCAGCTCAGGGGACAGCTTCGATCAGCCCCAGCATTTT. The variable domain in full, with the rest retrieved from reference TRBV7-9 and TRBJ1-5, is DTGVSQNPRHKITKRGQNVTFRCDPISEHNRLYWYRQTLGQGPEFLTYFQNEAQLEKSRLLSDRFSAERPKGSFSTLEIQRTEQGDSAMYLCASSSGDSFDQPQHFGDGTRLSIL.

In this sample, this clone turned up a few times. The rearrangement joins TRBV6-6 to TRBJ2-1, with 8 bases lining up with TRBD2. The J segment lost 0 bases and the V segment lost 0 bases, leaving 1 base of the junction unmatched. This CDR3 spans 16 amino acids. CDR1 and CDR2 (germline): MNHNY, SVGAGI (reference sequence). This chain's CDR3 is CASSYSREGSYNEQFF. In DNA form, the CDR3 reads TGTGCCAGCAGTTACTCCCGGGAGGGCTCCTACAATGAGCAGTTCTTC.